Below, 11 T cell receptor beta chains from the same sample are listed, as sequenced in a study of graft-versus-host responses after intestinal transplantation. Measured with immunoSEQ multiplex PCR; TCRdb has only the in-frame clones, and not every one. The table has 110,000 to 150,000 clones, 80% to 95% seen once. Their antigens remain unidentified. The sequenced sample was unstimulated CD4+ T cells sorted from spleen or lymph node cells, obtained before intestinal transplant. Receptors were obtained from a human donor who received an intestinal transplant.

The CDR3 nucleotides read TGTGCCACCAGCAGTAAGAGAGAGCAAAACTATGGCTACACCTTC. Protein sequence: CATSSKREQNYGYTF. This rearrangement joins TRBV15 to TRBJ1-2; D is unresolved. V lost 3 bases and J lost 2, with 13 bases in between. Germline CDR1 LNHNV, CDR2 YYDKDF (reference sequence). This CDR3 spans 15 amino acids.

The chain is built from TRBV28 and TRBJ2-5, with 7 bases lining up with TRBD2. The better agreement between TRBJ2-7 and the DNA end casts doubt on the J call. The CDR3 covers 16 residues. Germline-derived CDR1 and CDR2 are MDHEN and SYDVKM. The CDR3 reads CASSFPSGTSSYEQYF. CDR3 nucleotide sequence: TGTGCCAGCAGTTTCCCCAGCGGGACGAGTTCCTACGAGCAGTACTTC.

This chain links TRBV9 with TRBJ2-1, with TRBD1 identical over 9 bases. Germline assignment: CDR1 SGDLS and CDR2 YYNGEE. The ends lost 4 bases at V and 5 bases at J; junction bases unmatched: 4. This CDR3 has 14 amino acids. The CDR3 reads CASSPGQGNNEQFF. The DNA of the CDR3 is TGTGCCAGCAGCCCAGGACAGGGGAACAATGAGCAGTTCTTC.

The rearrangement joins TRBV19 to TRBJ1-2, with D possibly being TRBD1 (6 bases). Looked up from germline, CDR1 is LNHDA and CDR2 is SQIVND (reference sequence). The CDR3 contains 16 residues. Trimming left V 3 bases short and J 4 bases short, with 18 bases between. The CDR3 coding sequence is TGTGCCAGTAGTATCGGGTGGACAGAAAATCTCTATGGCTACACCTTC. Amino acids: CASSIGWTENLYGYTF. The full variable domain, rest sourced from reference TRBV19 and TRBJ1-2, is DGGITQSPKYLFRKEGQNVTLSCEQNLNHDAMYWYRQDPGQGLRLIYYSQIVNDFQKGDIAEGYSVSREKKESFPLTVTSAQKNPTAFYLCASSIGWTENLYGYTFGSGTRLTVV.

The CDR3 DNA follows: TGTGCAAGTCGCTTAGATAGAGGACTAGCGGGAGCCACGACCTTCTACGAGCAGTACTTC. Translated: CASRLDRGLAGATTFYEQYF. The chain combines TRBV12-2 with TRBJ2-7; the table gives TRBD2 as D, unverified against the DNA. TRBV12-2 is labeled a pseudogene. CDR3 length equals 20 residues.

The rearrangement joins TRBV15 to TRBJ2-7; 9 bases are shared with TRBD1. The CDR3 runs 15 residues. Germline V gives CDR1 LNHNV, CDR2 YYDKDF (reference sequence). V lost 3 bases and J lost 3; bases outside the gene matches: 6. CDR3 sequence (DNA): TGTGCCACCAGCAGGGACAGGGGTACACTCTACGAGCAGTACTTC. This sequence encodes CATSRDRGTLYEQYF.

DNA for the CDR3: TGTGCCACCAGCAGAGATCCGTCCCTAGCCAAAAACATTCAGTACTTC. Translating gives CATSRDPSLAKNIQYF. The chain carries TRBV15 and TRBJ2-4; D is unresolved. Trimming took off 0 bases at V and 0 bases at J, with 9 bases between the two ends. The CDR3 covers 16 residues. Germline V CDR1 and CDR2: LNHNV, YYDKDF (reference sequence).

CDR3 nucleotides: TGTGCCACCAGCAGAGAGGGACTAGCGGGAGGGAAGGAGCAGTTCTTC. Its translation: CATSREGLAGGKEQFF. The chain joins TRBV15 to TRBJ2-1; 16 nucleotides line up with TRBD2. Germline loops: CDR1 LNHNV, CDR2 YYDKDF (reference sequence). The CDR3 contains 16 residues. The V segment lost 0 bases and the J segment 10 bases; nucleotides outside the gene matches: 3.

This chain connects TRBV5-3 to TRBJ2-7; D uncertain. TRBV5-3 falls under the ORF class, with uncertain function. The CDR3 is made up of 14 amino acids. The V and J ends lost 5 bases and 0 bases respectively, with 12 bases between them. The CDR3 is CARRSEGLSYEQYF. For the CDR3, the DNA is TGTGCCAGAAGGTCCGAAGGGCTCTCCTACGAGCAGTACTTC.

The J gene is TRBJ2-7, the V gene TRBV19; 14 bases line up with TRBD2. The germline V gene has CDR1 LNHDA and CDR2 SQIVND (reference sequence). This CDR3 spans 17 amino acids. V trimming: 7 bases; J trimming: 0 bases; junction bases outside the gene matches: 8. The CDR3 region is CASTMGLAGDFSYEQYF. The CDR3 DNA follows: TGTGCCAGTACCATGGGACTAGCGGGAGACTTCTCCTACGAGCAGTACTTC.

The rearrangement uses TRBV6-5 and TRBJ2-5; the match to TRBD2 covers 8 bases. Germline values: CDR1 MNHEY, CDR2 SVGAGI. With V trimmed by 5 bases and J by 5 bases, 4 bases remained unmatched. The CDR3 spans 13 residues. The CDR3 sequence: CASSRSGTETQYF. The CDR3, as DNA: TGTGCCAGCAGTCGTAGCGGGACGGAGACCCAGTACTTC.